This TCR beta chain was sequenced for a study of blood T cell repertoires in COVID-19. Across the study: There were acute and convalescent COVID-19 samples, and they came from the United States, Italy and Spain. The analysed material was cDNA or gDNA that came from T cells, B-cell-depleted T cells, or PBMCs.

As originally analysed: Estimated nucleated cell counts came from reference gene primer amplification. The method was immunoSEQ multiplex PCR; TCRdb's version includes in-frame clones alone and lacks a portion of them. The DNA gave D and trimming, while V, J and clone size come from that table. The sample holds 210,000 or so clones; about 88% are singletons and the top ten take 6.2%. The CDR3 loop spans 14 amino acids. CDR1 is SEHNR, CDR2 FQNEAQ, per germline (reference sequence). Trimming removed 5 bases from V and 2 bases from J; junction bases left unmatched: 6. The chain recombines TRBV7-9 with TRBJ2-7; 7 nucleotides line up with TRBD2. The sequence came from a woman in her thirties or forties who had recovered from COVID-19. Sequencing was done on a sample of peripheral blood. CDR3 sequence reads: CASSPSGNAYEQYF. The DNA of the CDR3 is TGTGCCAGCAGCCCGAGCGGGAACGCCTACGAGCAGTACTTC.